What follows describes a single TCR beta chain. The antigen remains unidentified. The data originate from a study of Ad26.COV2.S vaccination and SARS-CoV-2 variants. Study information: Dosing was one shot or two shots 56 days apart. Broader study findings: An underestimation of total T cell responses may have resulted from the TCR breadth and depth analyses.

CDR3 length equals 11 residues. The V end was cut by 7 bases, the J end by 1 base, with 7 bases between. Germline V lookup: CDR1 SQVTM, CDR2 ANQGSEA. The treatment was: 15 to 20 received Ad26.COV2.S at low or high dose, single or two shots; 5 received placebo; per-sample allocation not given. Collection of the samples took place on day 63 after the first injection of vaccine or placebo. Cohort 1b enrolled adults aged 18-55 years in Boston. Only in-frame clones appear in the TCRdb table, and some are missing; sequencing was by immunoSEQ multiplex PCR. This sample has about 250,000 clones, with 87% found just once.

The V call is TRBV29-1, the J call TRBJ1-1, with a possible D match to TRBD1 (5 bases). The sample consisted of peripheral blood, taken in a trial of Ad26.COV2.S vaccine versus placebo. This receptor was taken from a person aged 18-65 years who received the Ad26.COV2.S COVID-19 vaccine or a placebo. The chain's CDR3 is CSATENTEAFF. The DNA of the CDR3 is TGCAGCGCGACAGAGAACACTGAAGCTTTCTTT. The full variable domain, with the rest looked up from reference TRBV29-1 and TRBJ1-1, is SAVISQKPSRDICQRGTSLTIQCQVDSQVTMMFWYRQQPGQSLTLIATANQGSEATYESGFVIDKFPISRPNLTFSTLTVSNMSPEDSSIYLCSATENTEAFFGQGTRLTVV.